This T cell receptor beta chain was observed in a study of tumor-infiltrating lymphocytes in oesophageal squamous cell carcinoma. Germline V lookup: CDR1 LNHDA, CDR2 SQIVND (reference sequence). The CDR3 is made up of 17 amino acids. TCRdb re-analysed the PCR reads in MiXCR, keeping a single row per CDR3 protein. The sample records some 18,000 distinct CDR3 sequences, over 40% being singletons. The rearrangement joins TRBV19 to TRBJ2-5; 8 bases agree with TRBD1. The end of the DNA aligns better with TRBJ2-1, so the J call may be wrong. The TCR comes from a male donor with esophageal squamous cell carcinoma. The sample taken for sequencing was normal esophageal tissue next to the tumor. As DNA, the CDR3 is TGTGCCAGTAGTATAGAAGCAGGGGGCCATACCTACAATGAGCAGTTCTTC. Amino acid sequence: CASSIEAGGHTYNEQFF.